The T cell receptor beta chain under discussion was sequenced for a study of T-cell memory formation after mild COVID-19. Of note for this clonotype: Its antigen is unknown.

Findings and limits, study-wide: Confirmation was lacking for SARS-CoV-2 specificity of second-wave clones that peaked on day 37. Clones that contracted from day 15 to 85 were balanced CD4/CD8, while later expanders leaned CD4+. A subset of responding clones appeared in pre-infection memory, suggesting cross-reactive memory joined.

The authors produced TCR alpha and TCR beta cDNA libraries with sample barcodes and UMIs by 5'RACE using constant-segment primers. TCRdb itself ran the 5' RACE reads through MiXCR, one entry per CDR3 protein. The data contain 250,000 to 350,000 distinct CDR3 sequences, around 15% of them singletons. This CDR3 region has 14 residues. Trimming shortened V by 0 bases and J by 2 bases, and 9 bases separated the two germline ends. Germline V lookup: CDR1 SGHRS, CDR2 YFSETQ. This chain joins TRBV5-1 and TRBJ2-7; D is undetermined. The TCR was taken from a man aged 18 to 35 who had mild COVID-19 (a few samples of this study predate the infection). Cell type and time point are not known. Specimen: PBMCs or a T cell subset sorted from them (not recorded which). As DNA, the CDR3 is TGCGCCAGCAGCTTGGGTACAGAAACCTACGAGCAGTACGTC. This sequence encodes CASSLGTETYEQYV.